Below, 19 T cell receptor beta chains from the same sample are listed, as sequenced in a study of identical twins (dated by TCRdb to the mid-2010s). Library construction relied on 5' RACE. Sequenced using an Illumina HiSeq 2000. The public sequencing data were trimmed at Q25 with fastp and processed into clonotypes with MiXCR by TCRdb, which kept only in-frame beta chains. Duplicate CDR3 protein sequences are folded into a single record with the most common DNA and genes. The sample data list about 520,000 distinct CDR3 sequences, and roughly 21% of these were observed just once. The ten largest clones capture roughly 0.91% of the sample. This same sample was also taken into another study, of T cells expressing NK-cell markers.

The specimen sequenced was CD4+ T cells sorted from blood. Every receptor here comes from a woman under 30 in good health.

This clonotype turned up a few times. V is TRBV20-1 and J is TRBJ1-2; a weak D match, TRBD1 (5 bases). This CDR3 comprises 14 residues. Deletions cut 2 bases from V and 6 bases from J, with 16 bases between. The germline CDR1 and CDR2 sequences are DFQATT and SNEGSKA (reference sequence). In DNA form, the CDR3 reads TGCAGTGCTAGAAGGCACGCAGGGTGGGATGGCTACACCTTC. This codes for CSARRHAGWDGYTF.

V usage is TRBV28 and J usage is TRBJ2-5; 9 positions match TRBD2. Trimming at V came to 7 bases and at J to 6 bases, leaving 6 bases not matched to a gene. The CDR3 has 13 amino acids. Germline assignment: CDR1 MDHEN and CDR2 SYDVKM. The CDR3 region has the DNA TGTGCCAGCACGCGGGGGGGCATAAAGACCCAGTACTTC. This sequence encodes CASTRGGIKTQYF.

The chain employs TRBV27 and TRBJ1-5, with D unclear. V was cut by 4 bases and J by 2 bases, with 9 bases left in between. Germline V gene sequence: CDR1 MNHEY, CDR2 SMNVEV (reference sequence). The CDR3 spans 14 residues. The CDR3 here is CASSSVRGNQPQHF. CDR3 nucleotide sequence: TGTGCCAGCAGTTCCGTAAGGGGCAATCAGCCCCAGCATTTT.

This chain links TRBV30 with TRBJ2-7; 7 bases are a match to TRBD2. The CDR3 contains 12 residues. V dropped 3 bases and J dropped 5; count of bases not matched to a gene: 4. Germline lookup yields CDR1 GTSNPN and CDR2 SVGIG (reference sequence). The CDR3 DNA sequence: TGTGCCTGGAGCGGGGCGGGGGACGAGCAGTACTTC. Amino acid sequence: CAWSGAGDEQYF.

In its sample, this clonotype was seen a few times. This chain links TRBV2 with TRBJ2-2; 8 bases are a match to TRBD1. CDR3 length equals 14 residues. V lost 10 bases and J lost 3; bases outside the gene matches: 7. The germline gives CDR1 SNHLY, CDR2 FYNNEI. The CDR3 sequence is CATTDRVDTGELFF. In DNA, the CDR3 is TGTGCCACAACGGACAGGGTAGACACCGGGGAGCTGTTTTTT.

The chain is built from TRBV9 and TRBJ2-7, with D possibly being TRBD1 (6 bases). Trimming removed 1 base at V and 4 bases at J, with 12 bases between. CDR1 and CDR2 (germline): SGDLS, YYNGEE. The CDR3 consists of 14 residues. CDR3 in DNA: TGTGCCAGCAGCGTACAGGGGTTTAGTTACGAGCAGTACTTC. This translates into CASSVQGFSYEQYF.

This clonotype was counted only a few times. This chain joins TRBV12-5 and TRBJ2-5; D not certain. Trimming took off 3 bases at V and 5 bases at J, with 4 bases between the two ends. The V gene's germline CDR1 is LGHNT and CDR2 FRNRAP. The CDR3 is 11 residues long. This CDR3 reads CASGLWETQYF. The DNA for the CDR3 is TGTGCTAGTGGTTTATGGGAGACCCAGTACTTC.

This clonotype occurred a few times. The J gene is TRBJ2-3, the V gene TRBV20-1; D tentatively fits TRBD1 or TRBD2 (8 bases each). The V gene's germline CDR1 is DFQATT and CDR2 SNEGSKA (reference sequence). CDR3 size: 17 residues. V shed 4 bases and J shed 6 bases, with 26 bases lying between them. CDR3 amino acids: CSAIQGARGATGDTQYF. The DNA for the CDR3 is TGCAGTGCTATCCAGGGGGCGCGGGGGGCCACGGGGGATACGCAGTATTTT.

This clonotype was found once. The V gene is TRBV9, the J gene TRBJ2-6; D call uncertain. V gave up 2 bases and J gave up 1 base, with 7 bases separating them. The CDR3 is 15 amino acids. Per the germline V gene, CDR1 is SGDLS and CDR2 is YYNGEE. The CDR3 DNA reads as TGTGCCAGCAGCGTGATAGGGTCTGGGGCCAACGTCCTGACTTTC. Amino acid sequence: CASSVIGSGANVLTF.

The chain combines TRBV20-1 with TRBJ1-1, with D possibly TRBD1 on 5 matching bases. V dropped 2 bases and J dropped 2 bases, with 12 bases sitting between them. The germline CDR1 and CDR2 sequences are DFQATT and SNEGSKA (reference sequence). This CDR3 contains 14 residues. The CDR3 sequence: CSARRGAFNTEAFF. DNA for the CDR3: TGCAGTGCTAGAAGAGGGGCATTTAACACTGAAGCTTTCTTT.

This chain links TRBV20-1 with TRBJ1-3; the D is unclear. Per the germline V gene, CDR1 is DFQATT and CDR2 is SNEGSKA (reference sequence). The CDR3 covers 14 residues. The germline V and J ends were trimmed by 5 bases and 3 bases, with 14 bases remaining between them. The CDR3 nucleotides are TGCAGTGCTTCCTCGACCAGACTTGGAAACACCATATATTTT. Its translation: CSASSTRLGNTIYF.

The chain recombines TRBV27 with TRBJ1-5, with 7 nucleotides matching TRBD1. Germline CDR1 reads MNHEY; CDR2 reads SMNVEV (reference sequence). The J segment lost 0 bases and the V segment lost 5 bases, leaving 7 bases of the junction unmatched. This CDR3 is built from 16 residues. The CDR3 sequence is CASSTSGTASNQPQHF. The CDR3 coding sequence is TGTGCCAGCAGTACCTCAGGGACAGCTAGCAATCAGCCCCAGCATTTT.

On this clonotype itself: At one of its ends the junction is not consistent with the germline gene, which may arise from a read error. The J gene is TRBJ2-1, the V gene TRBV10-1; 8 bases agree with TRBD2. The CDR3 totals 13 residues. The germline CDR1 and CDR2 sequences are WNHNN and SYGVQD (reference sequence). The CDR3 DNA is TGCGCCACCAGTGGCGGGGGGCTCAATGAGCAGTTCTTC. Amino acids: CATSGGGLNEQFF.

The chain has TRBV29-1 and TRBJ2-5; possibly TRBD1 for D (5 bases). The CDR3 is 14 amino acids. Germline-derived CDR1 and CDR2 are SQVTM and ANQGSEA. V lost 0 bases, J lost 4 bases, and 12 bases lay in between. CDR3 coding DNA: TGCAGCGTTGAAGAGGGCAGGGTGCGAGAGACCCAGTACTTC. It encodes CSVEEGRVRETQYF.

V gene TRBV4-1 combines with J gene TRBJ2-1; tentatively, D is TRBD2 (6 bases). Germline V gene sequence: CDR1 MGHRA, CDR2 YSYEKL. This CDR3 spans 11 amino acids. V shed 8 bases and J shed 10 bases, with 12 bases lying between them. The CDR3 sequence is CASGWGEEQFF. The CDR3 nucleotides are TGCGCCAGCGGGTGGGGGGAAGAGCAGTTCTTC.

The chain is built from TRBV29-1 and TRBJ2-3; 7 bases match TRBD1. The V gene end was trimmed by 1 base and the J gene end by 6 bases; junction bases not matched to a gene: 10. Germline V gene sequence: CDR1 SQVTM, CDR2 ANQGSEA. This CDR3 is 15 amino acids long. CDR3: CSVEVRGHGSDTQYF. For the CDR3, the DNA is TGCAGCGTTGAAGTGAGGGGGCACGGCTCGGATACGCAGTATTTT.

A word on this clonotype: The DNA is omitted, as the CDR3 cannot be located on it reliably, and the CDR3 follows TCRdb's listing. The chain has TRBV5-1 and TRBJ2-7; the table gives TRBD1 as D, unverified against the DNA. The CDR3 is 13 residues long, counting both termini. CDR1 is SGHRS, CDR2 YFSETQ, per germline. The CDR3: CASSFGTGSQVYF.

This clonotype was seen more than once but under ten times. V usage is TRBV10-2 and J usage is TRBJ2-5; D may be TRBD2 (6 bases). CDR3 length equals 13 residues. The germline V gene encodes CDR1 WSHSY and CDR2 SAAADI. The V and J ends lost 10 bases and 9 bases respectively, with 21 bases between them. CDR3 protein: CATTPGVFKAQYF. The CDR3 bases are TGCGCCACCACCCCGGGAGTCTTTAAGGCCCAGTACTTC.

In DNA form, the CDR3 reads TGCGCCAGCAGCCAGGAGCCGGGGTCGGGAGGTGGCACTAGCACAGATACGCAGTATTTT. Encoded protein: CASSQEPGSGGGTSTDTQYF. This chain joins TRBV4-3 and TRBJ2-3; 7 bases agree with TRBD2. The CDR3 runs to 20 residues. Trimming cost V 3 bases and J 0 bases; bases outside gene matches: 18. The germline gives CDR1 LGHNA, CDR2 YSLEER.